This paragraph covers one T cell receptor (beta chain) sequence. Its antigen is not known. This sample stems from a study of CD8 T cells in Susac syndrome. V lost 4 bases and J lost 3; bases outside the gene matches: 5. Germline CDR1 reads LGHDT; CDR2 reads YNNKEL (reference sequence). This CDR3 contains 14 residues. CD8+ and CD4+ T cells from blood underwent TCR beta sequencing, which was carried out in a high-throughput format. Random-hexamer reverse transcription was applied to roughly 0.5 to 1 ug RNA. Across 54 Vbeta and 13 Jbeta, immunoSEQ multiplex PCR amplified TCR beta CDR3. MiXCR, run by TCRdb on the immunoSEQ multiplex PCR reads, gives a single entry per CDR3 protein. The sample yields 70,000 to 100,000 distinct CDR3 sequences, about 96% seen once. Overall study results and limits: A few Susac-specific public clones appeared in CD8+ TEMRA repertoires, and over 15 in total CD8+ repertoires.

The sequence came from a human donor with Susac syndrome. The specimen was CD8+ T cells from PBMCs. The chain couples TRBV3-1 to TRBJ2-5; 7 positions match TRBD1. This CDR3 is CASSLGTEEETQYF. CDR3 in DNA: TGTGCCAGCAGCCTCGGGACAGAGGAAGAGACCCAGTACTTC.